Each of the 31 T cell receptor beta chains below was sequenced from the same sample in a study of T cell responses to AZD1222 COVID-19 vaccine. Profiling relied on immunoSEQ multiplex PCR, and the TCRdb table lists in-frame clones only, not all of them. The sample lists some 170,000 clones, approximately 91% occurring once. The sequencing used peripheral blood, collected on day 0 of AZD1222 vaccination. The receptors here all came from an adult in good health.

The chain links TRBV7-6 to TRBJ1-3; TRBD1 matches at 8 bases. The CDR3 has 17 residues. After removal of 0 bases from V and 0 bases from J, the junction contained 4 bases not matched to a gene. CDR1 SGHVS and CDR2 FNYEAQ come from the germline V gene. DNA of the CDR3: TGTGCCAGCAGCTTAGCCGACAGGGGTGGCTCTGGAAACACCATATATTTT. Its translation: CASSLADRGGSGNTIYF.

This clone was seen once. V is TRBV6-2 or TRBV6-3 and J is TRBJ1-1; tentative D call: TRBD1 (6 bases). Germline V gene data show CDR1 as MNHEY and CDR2 as SVGEGT. The CDR3 contains 15 residues. Deletions cut 6 bases from V and 3 bases from J, with 17 bases between. CDR3: CASSPAGGAYTEAFF. CDR3 coding DNA: TGTGCCAGCAGCCCCGCGGGGGGGGCCTACACTGAAGCTTTCTTT.

The V gene is TRBV14, the J gene TRBJ1-1, with D hard to call. This CDR3 is 14 amino acids long. V lost 0 bases and J 0 bases, leaving 5 bases between the germline ends. Germline V CDR1 and CDR2: SGHDN, FVKESK. CDR3 sequence (DNA): TGTGCCAGCAGCCAAGAAAATATGAACACTGAAGCTTTCTTT. The encoded protein is CASSQENMNTEAFF. The full variable domain, in which reference TRBV14 and TRBJ1-1 provide the parts outside the CDR3, is EAGVTQFPSHSVIEKGQTVTLRCDPISGHDNLYWYRRVMGKEIKFLLHFVKESKQDESGMPNNRFLAERTGGTYSTLKVQPAELEDSGVYFCASSQENMNTEAFFGQGTRLTVV.

This chain links TRBV5-6 with TRBJ1-5; D is uncertain. The germline V and J ends were trimmed by 1 base and 7 bases, with 12 bases remaining between them. Germline CDR1 reads SGHDT; CDR2 reads YYEEEE. This CDR3 region has 14 residues. For the CDR3, the DNA is TGTGCCAGCAGCTTGATCCAGGACGTGCAGCCCCAGCATTTT. It codes for CASSLIQDVQPQHF.

The J gene is TRBJ1-4, the V gene TRBV9, with a weak D call TRBD1 (5 bases). Trimming pared 4 bases from V and 5 bases from J, leaving 12 bases between. The CDR3 extends over 14 amino acids. Germline V gene sequence: CDR1 SGDLS, CDR2 YYNGEE. CDR3 nucleotides: TGTGCCAGCAGCCAGAGCTGGACAAATGAAAAACTGTTTTTT. Its translation: CASSQSWTNEKLFF.

V usage is TRBV7-2 and J usage is TRBJ2-7, with a possible D match to TRBD1 (6 bases). This CDR3 is 14 amino acids long. CDR1 SGHTA and CDR2 FQGNSA come from the germline V gene. The germline V and J ends were trimmed by 5 bases and 3 bases, with 14 bases remaining between them. The CDR3 DNA sequence: TGTGCCAGCAGCCGTATAACAGGGAACTACGAGCAGTACTTC. Translating gives CASSRITGNYEQYF.

The chain recombines TRBV6-5 with TRBJ2-1, with 14 bases that match TRBD2. Germline values: CDR1 MNHEY, CDR2 SVGAGI. V shed 10 bases, J shed 9 bases, and the junction held 11 bases outside the gene matches. The CDR3 has 15 amino acids. CDR3 loop: CAISTGTSGSGEQFF. The CDR3 DNA reads as TGTGCCATTTCTACCGGGACTAGCGGGAGCGGTGAGCAGTTCTTC.

The V gene is TRBV10-2, the J gene TRBJ1-2, with 9 nucleotides matching TRBD1. Germline trimming cut 2 bases from V and 4 bases from J; bases unmatched to any gene: 2. Germline CDR1 is WSHSY and CDR2 is SAAADI. This CDR3 contains 14 residues. CDR3 protein: CASSEQGQGYGYTF. Here the CDR3 DNA reads TGCGCCAGCAGTGAGCAGGGACAGGGCTATGGCTACACCTTC.

The chain joins TRBV21-1 to TRBJ2-7; TRBD2 is taken as the D call from the table, unchecked against the DNA. TRBV21-1 is reported as a pseudogene. This CDR3 comprises 14 residues. CDR3: CASSKVGGVERQYV. The CDR3 DNA reads TGTGCCAGCAGCAAAGTCGGAGGGGTGGAACGGCAGTACGTC.

The chain joins TRBV6-5 to TRBJ1-2; TRBD1 is a possible D gene (6 bases). This CDR3 spans 14 amino acids. Looked up from germline, CDR1 is MNHEY and CDR2 is SVGAGI. Trimming removed 0 bases at V and 5 bases at J, with 10 bases between. CDR3 sequence (DNA): TGTGCCAGCAGTTACTCGCCCAGGGGATATGGCTACACCTTC. It specifies CASSYSPRGYGYTF.

The chain couples TRBV9 to TRBJ2-5; 7 positions match TRBD2. V lost 0 bases to trimming and J lost 5 bases; unmatched junction nucleotides: 7. CDR3 size: 15 residues. CDR1 and CDR2 (germline): SGDLS, YYNGEE. CDR3 protein: CASSVAGGEVETQYF. As DNA, the CDR3 is TGTGCCAGCAGCGTAGCTGGGGGGGAGGTGGAGACCCAGTACTTC.

The V call is TRBV10-3, the J call TRBJ1-4, with 9 bases lining up with TRBD1. V shed 5 bases and J 5 bases; nucleotides not matched to a gene: 0. Germline V gene data show CDR1 as ENHRY and CDR2 as SYGVKD. This CDR3 has 13 amino acids. CDR3 sequence reads: CAISTGGNEKLFF. The CDR3 coding sequence is TGTGCCATCAGTACAGGGGGCAATGAAAAACTGTTTTTT.

This chain joins TRBV3-1 (or the pseudogene TRBV3-2) and TRBJ1-6; perhaps TRBD1 as D (5 bases). This CDR3 comprises 14 residues. Germline lookup yields CDR1 LGHDT and CDR2 YNNKEL (reference sequence). V was pared by 3 bases and J by 7 bases, with 10 bases between. This CDR3 is CASSQNRNNSPLHF. As DNA, the CDR3 is TGTGCCAGCAGCCAGAACAGGAACAATTCACCCCTCCACTTT.

The CDR3 coding sequence is TGTGCCAGTAGTCCTCCTCTGGGGACTGAAGCTTTCTTT. It codes for CASSPPLGTEAFF. V usage is TRBV19 and J usage is TRBJ1-1; D gene uncertain. From germline, CDR1 is LNHDA and CDR2 SQIVND (reference sequence). CDR3 length equals 13 residues. V lost 5 bases and J lost 5, with 12 bases in between. Looking up the rest from reference TRBV19 and TRBJ1-1 gives the full variable domain: DGGITQSPKYLFRKEGQNVTLSCEQNLNHDAMYWYRQDPGQGLRLIYYSQIVNDFQKGDIAEGYSVSREKKESFPLTVTSAQKNPTAFYLCASSPPLGTEAFFGQGTRLTVV.

The chain is built from TRBV2 and TRBJ1-6; no firm D call. V shed 4 bases and J shed 7 bases, with 11 bases lying between them. CDR3 length: 14 residues. Germline loops: CDR1 SNHLY, CDR2 FYNNEI. This CDR3 is CASSVVTVNSPLHF. DNA for the CDR3: TGTGCCAGCAGTGTGGTGACGGTGAATTCACCCCTCCACTTT.

This rearrangement joins TRBV11-2 to TRBJ2-4, with 11 bases identical to TRBD2. The CDR3 extends over 16 amino acids. Per the germline V gene, CDR1 is SGHAT and CDR2 is FQNNGV. V lost 1 base to trimming and J lost 4 bases; unmatched junction nucleotides: 3. Here the CDR3 reads CASSLGLAGPKNIQYF. The CDR3 nucleotides read TGTGCCAGCAGCTTAGGACTAGCGGGACCTAAAAACATTCAGTACTTC. The full variable domain, completed using reference TRBV11-2 and TRBJ2-4, is EAGVAQSPRYKIIEKRQSVAFWCNPISGHATLYWYQQILGQGPKLLIQFQNNGVVDDSQLPKDRFSAERLKGVDSTLKIQPAKLEDSAVYLCASSLGLAGPKNIQYFGAGTRLSVL.

V and J are TRBV28 and TRBJ1-1, with TRBD1 matching over 9 bases. The length of the CDR3 is 16 residues. The ends lost 3 bases at V and 3 bases at J; junction bases unmatched: 8. Per the germline V gene, CDR1 is MDHEN and CDR2 is SYDVKM. The CDR3 region has the DNA TGTGCCAGCAGTTTCGACAGGGGGTCTTTGTACACTGAAGCTTTCTTT. Translated, it gives CASSFDRGSLYTEAFF.

This clone was picked up a small number of times. This chain links TRBV27 with TRBJ1-5, with TRBD1 matching over 10 bases. This CDR3 has 15 amino acids. V lost 6 bases and J lost 3; bases outside the gene matches: 5. The V gene's germline CDR1 is MNHEY and CDR2 SMNVEV (reference sequence). DNA of the CDR3: TGTGCCAGCAGACCGGGACAGGGGTACAATCAGCCCCAGCATTTT. Its protein is CASRPGQGYNQPQHF.

The chain employs TRBV7-3 and TRBJ1-5; TRBD1 matches at 7 bases. The germline V gene encodes CDR1 SGHTA and CDR2 FQGTGA. The CDR3 is 13 amino acids. Trimming took 2 bases from V and 7 from J; bases not matched to a gene: 2. In DNA, the CDR3 is TGTGCCAGCAGCTTATCACAGGGGCAGCCCCAGCATTTT. Translated, it gives CASSLSQGQPQHF.

V is TRBV10-3 and J is TRBJ1-3; maybe TRBD1 (6 bases). The CDR3 sequence is 15 residues long. Trimming took 0 bases from V and 9 from J, leaving 15 bases between them. From germline, CDR1 is ENHRY and CDR2 SYGVKD. This chain's CDR3 is CAISESRLGGSTIYF. The CDR3 region has the DNA TGTGCCATCAGTGAGTCGCGGTTGGGGGGCAGCACCATATATTTT.

This rearrangement joins TRBV4-2 to TRBJ2-2; no clear D gene. Trimming took 0 bases from V and 0 from J, leaving 8 bases between them. This CDR3 spans 16 amino acids. Germline V gene lookup returns CDR1 LGHNA and CDR2 YNFKEQ. The CDR3 sequence: CASSQDPQANTGELFF. The CDR3 DNA follows: TGTGCCAGCAGCCAAGATCCCCAGGCGAACACCGGGGAGCTGTTTTTT.

The chain combines TRBV3-1 (or the pseudogene TRBV3-2) with TRBJ2-1; TRBD2 agrees at 9 bases. This CDR3 comprises 16 residues. The germline V gene has CDR1 LGHDT and CDR2 YNNKEL (reference sequence). V gave up 0 bases and J gave up 4 bases; unmatched junction bases: 4. The CDR3 DNA reads TGTGCCAGCAGCCAAGACTCACTAGCGGGTTACAATGAGCAGTTCTTC. Amino acids: CASSQDSLAGYNEQFF.

This rearrangement joins TRBV18 to TRBJ1-2, with 7 nucleotides matching TRBD1. V trimming: 6 bases; J trimming: 3 bases; junction bases outside the gene matches: 7. Per germline, CDR1 KGHSH and CDR2 LQKENI. The CDR3 has 14 residues. The CDR3 spells CASSPTGQDYGYTF. The CDR3 bases are TGTGCCAGCTCGCCGACAGGGCAAGACTATGGCTACACCTTC.

V gene TRBV28 combines with J gene TRBJ1-4, with 10 bases fitting TRBD1. Germline-derived CDR1 and CDR2 are MDHEN and SYDVKM. The V segment lost 6 bases and the J segment 6 bases; nucleotides outside the gene matches: 4. This CDR3 contains 14 residues. Here the CDR3 DNA reads TGTGCCAGCAGGGGACAGGGGAGGGATGAAAAACTGTTTTTT. Amino acids: CASRGQGRDEKLFF.

The J gene is TRBJ2-1, the V gene TRBV2; TRBD1 matches at 10 bases. Per the germline V gene, CDR1 is SNHLY and CDR2 is FYNNEI. The CDR3 loop spans 16 amino acids. The J segment lost 7 bases and the V segment lost 6 bases, leaving 12 bases of the junction unmatched. The CDR3 reads CASSHTLGQGLNEQFF. The CDR3 nucleotides are TGTGCCAGCAGCCACACTCTGGGACAGGGGTTAAATGAGCAGTTCTTC. Using reference TRBV2 and TRBJ2-1 for the parts outside the CDR3, the full variable domain is EPEVTQTPSHQVTQMGQEVILRCVPISNHLYFYWYRQILGQKVEFLVSFYNNEISEKSEIFDDQFSVERPDGSNFTLKIRSTKLEDSAMYFCASSHTLGQGLNEQFFGPGTRLTVL.

This chain links TRBV19 with TRBJ2-1; 13 bases map to TRBD2. V lost 3 bases and J lost 10; bases outside the gene matches: 12. Germline CDR1 LNHDA, CDR2 SQIVND (reference sequence). The CDR3 loop spans 17 amino acids. The CDR3: CASSIPQGTSGMGEQFF. CDR3 bases: TGTGCCAGTAGTATCCCTCAAGGGACTAGCGGGATGGGGGAGCAGTTCTTC.

The J gene is TRBJ2-1, the V gene TRBV5-1; 10 bases are a match to TRBD2. The CDR3 consists of 15 residues. V gave up 0 bases and J gave up 8 bases; unmatched junction bases: 5. Looked up from germline, CDR1 is SGHRS and CDR2 is YFSETQ. DNA of the CDR3: TGCGCCAGCAGCTTGGAAAGCGGGGGGGCCCATGAGCAGTTCTTC. Protein product: CASSLESGGAHEQFF.

The chain carries TRBV5-6 and TRBJ2-7; 8 bases line up with TRBD1. Losses at the gene ends were 3 bases for V and 2 bases for J; bases not matched to a gene: 19. The CDR3 sequence is 19 residues long. Germline V CDR1 and CDR2: SGHDT, YYEEEE. The CDR3 coding sequence is TGTGCCAGCAGCTCGACCCAGGGGGCATCCCCCGCCGGGGCCTACGAGCAGTACGTC. Residues: CASSSTQGASPAGAYEQYV.

V gene TRBV28 combines with J gene TRBJ2-1, with D possibly being TRBD1 or TRBD2 (6 bases each). V shed 2 bases and J shed 3 bases, with 11 bases lying between them. Germline V lookup: CDR1 MDHEN, CDR2 SYDVKM. This CDR3 region has 15 residues. The CDR3: CASSLPGAGYNEQFF. The CDR3 DNA sequence: TGTGCCAGCAGTTTACCGGGGGCGGGCTACAATGAGCAGTTCTTC. Looking up the rest from reference TRBV28 and TRBJ2-1 gives the full variable domain: DVKVTQSSRYLVKRTGEKVFLECVQDMDHENMFWYRQDPGLGLRLIYFSYDVKMKEKGDIPEGYSVSREKKERFSLILESASTNQTSMYLCASSLPGAGYNEQFFGPGTRLTVL.

J is TRBJ1-1 and V is TRBV18; the D gene is possibly TRBD1 (5 bases). The length of the CDR3 is 15 residues. Germline V gene lookup returns CDR1 KGHSH and CDR2 LQKENI. Trimming pared 6 bases from V and 1 base from J, leaving 15 bases between. In DNA, the CDR3 is TGTGCCAGCTCTCTCAGTCGGGGCGGGAACACTGAAGCTTTCTTT. It yields the protein CASSLSRGGNTEAFF.

The J gene is TRBJ1-6, the V gene TRBV21-1. TRBV21-1 is a listed pseudogene. This CDR3 comprises 20 residues. The CDR3 nucleotides read TGTGCCAGCAGCGCCCTCCGGGAGGCCCAAGTTGGCTCCTATAATTCACCCCTCCACTTT. Translated, it gives CASSALREAQVGSYNSPLHF.